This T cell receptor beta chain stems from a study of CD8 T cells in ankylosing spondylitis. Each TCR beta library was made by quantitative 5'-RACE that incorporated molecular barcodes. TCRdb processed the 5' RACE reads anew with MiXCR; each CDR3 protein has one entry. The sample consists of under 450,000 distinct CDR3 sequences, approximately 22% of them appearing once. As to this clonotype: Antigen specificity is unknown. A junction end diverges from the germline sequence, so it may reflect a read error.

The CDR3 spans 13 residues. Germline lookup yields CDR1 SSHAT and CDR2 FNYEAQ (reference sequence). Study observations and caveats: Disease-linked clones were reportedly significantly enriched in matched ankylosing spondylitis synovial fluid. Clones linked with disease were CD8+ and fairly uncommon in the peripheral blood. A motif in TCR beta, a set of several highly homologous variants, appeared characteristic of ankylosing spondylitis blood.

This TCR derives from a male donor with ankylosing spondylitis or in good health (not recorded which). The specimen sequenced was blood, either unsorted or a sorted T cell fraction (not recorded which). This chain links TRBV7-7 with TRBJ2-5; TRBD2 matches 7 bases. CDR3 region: CASSPREGETQYF. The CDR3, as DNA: TGTGCTAGCAGCCCCAGGGAGGGAGAGACCCAGTACTTC.